The 10 T cell receptor beta chains in this list originate from one sample, sequenced in a study of metastatic and nonmetastatic thyroid tumors (dated by TCRdb to 2019 to 2021). Library preparation used PCR. These reads were obtained on an Illumina HiSeq 4000. Using fastp at Q25 and MiXCR, TCRdb reprocessed the public reads and kept productive beta chains. The sample table shows over 25,000 clones, and under 20% are seen once. The leading ten clones occupy roughly 4.7% of the sample. No patient had received any treatment before thyroid surgery. What was sequenced was blood. Receptors originate from a female donor with papillary thyroid cancer or a benign thyroid nodule (not recorded which). Some clones in this sample may be carry-over from other donors' samples.

This clone occurred many times. The chain is built from TRBV19 and TRBJ2-3, with D possibly matching TRBD2 (5 bases). Germline values: CDR1 LNHDA, CDR2 SQIVND (reference sequence). This CDR3 contains 16 residues. V was clipped by 4 bases and J by 0 bases, with 14 bases between them. The CDR3 protein is CASSTGIGLSTDTQYF. As DNA, the CDR3 is TGTGCCAGTAGTACAGGTATAGGACTTAGCACAGATACGCAGTATTTT.

This clone was picked up many times. The same CDR3 is also encoded by other DNA sequences in this sample. This rearrangement joins TRBV3-1 to TRBJ2-5; D possibly corresponds to TRBD1 (6 bases). The CDR3 runs 13 residues. V lost 4 bases and J 2 bases, leaving 8 bases between the germline ends. CDR1 and CDR2 (germline): LGHDT, YNNKEL (reference sequence). CDR3 protein: CASSRGRQETQYF. CDR3 DNA: TGTGCCAGCAGCCGGGGGCGGCAAGAGACCCAGTACTTC.

This clone occurred many times. The gene calls are TRBV2 and TRBJ1-2; D is uncertain. Deletions cut 7 bases from V and 8 bases from J, with 11 bases between. Germline CDR1 SNHLY, CDR2 FYNNEI. The CDR3 runs 11 residues. For the CDR3, the DNA is TGTGCCAGCATCACGGTCGGCGGCTACACCTTC. Its translation: CASITVGGYTF.

On this clone: A much bigger clone sits one base away, suggesting this may be a read error. Different DNA sequences within this sample yield the same CDR3. The genes are TRBV20-1 and TRBJ1-2, with D maybe TRBD1 (6 bases). CDR1 is DFQATT and CDR2 is SNEGSKA in the germline V gene (reference sequence). The CDR3 totals 16 residues. Deletions cut 3 bases from V and 4 bases from J, with 21 bases between. The CDR3 protein is CSARESIGGRGYGYTF. For the CDR3, the DNA is TGCAGTGCTAGGGAGAGCATTGGGGGGCGCGGCTATGGCTACACCTTC.

V is TRBV7-9 and J is TRBJ1-3; no clear D. This CDR3 has 14 amino acids. Germline CDR1 and CDR2: SEHNR and FQNEAQ (reference sequence). V was clipped by 1 base and J by 4 bases, with 8 bases between them. DNA for the CDR3: TGTGCCAGCAGCTTAGATCCTGCCGGAAACACCATATATTTT. Its translation is CASSLDPAGNTIYF.

This clone was seen many times. The chain combines TRBV12-3 or TRBV12-4 with TRBJ1-3, with 10 bases identical to TRBD1. J was trimmed by 4 bases and V by 8 bases; bases with no gene match: 5. This CDR3 is built from 14 residues. DNA of the CDR3: TGTGCCAGCCAGACAGGGGGCTCGGGAAACACCATATATTTT. It encodes CASQTGGSGNTIYF.

As regards this clone: At one boundary the junction diverges from the germline segment, which might be a read error. The chain joins TRBV20-1 to TRBJ2-3; D not resolved. CDR1 is DFQATT, CDR2 SNEGSKA, per germline (reference sequence). CDR3 length: 12 amino acids. In DNA, the CDR3 is TGCAGTGCGGGGTGGAGCACAGATACCCAGTATTTT. Its translation is CSAGWSTDTQYF.

The chain uses TRBV20-1 and TRBJ2-3; TRBD2 aligns across 10 bases. The CDR3 totals 15 residues. Trimming at V came to 6 bases and at J to 5 bases, leaving 11 bases not matched to a gene. Germline CDR1 is DFQATT and CDR2 is SNEGSKA (reference sequence). The CDR3 DNA reads as TGCAGTGCCGTTAAAACTAGCGGGACTATAGATACGCAGTATTTT. It yields the protein CSAVKTSGTIDTQYF.

The table lists this clone with a few counts. The chain joins TRBV19 to TRBJ2-1; the D gene is possibly TRBD2 (6 bases). V lost 3 bases to trimming and J lost 0 bases, with 6 bases between them. CDR3 length: 14 amino acids. Looked up from germline, CDR1 is LNHDA and CDR2 is SQIVND (reference sequence). This CDR3 reads CASSMGGSYNEQFF. In DNA form, the CDR3 reads TGTGCCAGTAGTATGGGGGGCTCCTACAATGAGCAGTTCTTC.

The CDR3 loop is CASSLGWRGEQYF. CDR3 nucleotide sequence: TGTGCCAGCAGCTTGGGGTGGCGCGGCGAGCAGTACTTC. This chain uses TRBV5-6 with TRBJ2-7; D gene uncertain. V was clipped by 0 bases and J by 6 bases, with 10 bases between them. The CDR3 loop spans 13 amino acids. The germline gives CDR1 SGHDT, CDR2 YYEEEE.